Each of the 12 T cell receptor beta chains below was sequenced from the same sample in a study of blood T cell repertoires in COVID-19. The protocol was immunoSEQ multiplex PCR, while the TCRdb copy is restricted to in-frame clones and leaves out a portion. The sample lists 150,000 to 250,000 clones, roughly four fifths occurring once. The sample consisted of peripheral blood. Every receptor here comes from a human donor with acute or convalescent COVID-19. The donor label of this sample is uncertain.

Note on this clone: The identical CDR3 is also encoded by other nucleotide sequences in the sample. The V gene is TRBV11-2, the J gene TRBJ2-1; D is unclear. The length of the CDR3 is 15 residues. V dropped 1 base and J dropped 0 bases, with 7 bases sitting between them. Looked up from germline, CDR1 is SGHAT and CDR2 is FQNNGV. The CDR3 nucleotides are TGTGCCAGCAGCTTAGCCCCCAGCTCCTACAATGAGCAGTTCTTC. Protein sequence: CASSLAPSSYNEQFF.

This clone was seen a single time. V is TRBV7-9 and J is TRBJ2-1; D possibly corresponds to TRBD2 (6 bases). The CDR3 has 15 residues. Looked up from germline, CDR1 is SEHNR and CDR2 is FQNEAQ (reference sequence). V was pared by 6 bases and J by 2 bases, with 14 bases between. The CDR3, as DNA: TGTGCCAGCAGTCCTGGAGGGCCCGCCTACAATGAGCAGTTCTTC. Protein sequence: CASSPGGPAYNEQFF.

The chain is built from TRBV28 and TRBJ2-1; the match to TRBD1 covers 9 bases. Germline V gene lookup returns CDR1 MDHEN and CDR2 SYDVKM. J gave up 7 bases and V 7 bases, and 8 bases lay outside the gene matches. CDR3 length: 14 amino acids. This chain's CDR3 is CASTWGQGRNEQFF. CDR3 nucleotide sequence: TGTGCCAGCACCTGGGGACAGGGTCGAAATGAGCAGTTCTTC. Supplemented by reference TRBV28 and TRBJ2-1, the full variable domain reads DVKVTQSSRYLVKRTGEKVFLECVQDMDHENMFWYRQDPGLGLRLIYFSYDVKMKEKGDIPEGYSVSREKKERFSLILESASTNQTSMYLCASTWGQGRNEQFFGPGTRLTVL.

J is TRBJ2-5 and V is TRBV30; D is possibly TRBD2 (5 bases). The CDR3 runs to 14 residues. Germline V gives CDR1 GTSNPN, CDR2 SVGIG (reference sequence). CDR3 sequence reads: CALSGRSARETQYF. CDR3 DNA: TGTGCTTTGAGTGGGAGATCGGCAAGGGAGACCCAGTACTTC.

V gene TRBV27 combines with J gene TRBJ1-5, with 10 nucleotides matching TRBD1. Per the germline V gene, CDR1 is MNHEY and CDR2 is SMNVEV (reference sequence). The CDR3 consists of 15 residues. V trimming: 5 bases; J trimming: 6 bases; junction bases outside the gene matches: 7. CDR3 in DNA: TGTGCCAGCAGTCCGGACAGGGGGTCAAGTCAGCCCCAGCATTTT. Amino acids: CASSPDRGSSQPQHF.

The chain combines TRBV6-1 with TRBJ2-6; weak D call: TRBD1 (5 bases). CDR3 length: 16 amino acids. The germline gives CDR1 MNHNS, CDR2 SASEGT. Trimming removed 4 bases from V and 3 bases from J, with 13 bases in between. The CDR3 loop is CASSGGSSYGANVLTF. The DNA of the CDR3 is TGTGCCAGCAGTGGGGGCTCTTCCTATGGGGCCAACGTCCTGACTTTC.

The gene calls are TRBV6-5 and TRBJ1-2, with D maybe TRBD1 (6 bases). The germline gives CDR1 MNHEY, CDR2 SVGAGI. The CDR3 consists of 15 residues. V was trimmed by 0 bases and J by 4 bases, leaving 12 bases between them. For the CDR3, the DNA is TGTGCCAGCAGTTACTCACAGGGATTGAGCTATGGCTACACCTTC. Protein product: CASSYSQGLSYGYTF.

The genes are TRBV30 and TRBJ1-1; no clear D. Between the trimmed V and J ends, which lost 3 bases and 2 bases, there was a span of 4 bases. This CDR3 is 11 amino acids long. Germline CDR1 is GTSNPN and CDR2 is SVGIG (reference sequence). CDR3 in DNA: TGTGCCTGGAGGGCCAACACTGAAGCTTTCTTT. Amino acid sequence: CAWRANTEAFF.

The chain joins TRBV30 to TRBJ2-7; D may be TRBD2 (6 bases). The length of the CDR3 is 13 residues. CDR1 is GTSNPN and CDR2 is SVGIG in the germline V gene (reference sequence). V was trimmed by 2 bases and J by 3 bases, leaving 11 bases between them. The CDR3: CAWSKDYFYEQYF. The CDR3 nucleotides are TGTGCCTGGAGTAAGGACTATTTCTACGAGCAGTACTTC. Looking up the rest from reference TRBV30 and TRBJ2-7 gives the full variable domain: SQTIHQWPATLVQPVGSPLSLECTVEGTSNPNLYWYRQAAGRGLQLLFYSVGIGQISSEVPQNLSASRPQDRQFILSSKKLLLSDSGFYLCAWSKDYFYEQYFGPGTRLTVT.

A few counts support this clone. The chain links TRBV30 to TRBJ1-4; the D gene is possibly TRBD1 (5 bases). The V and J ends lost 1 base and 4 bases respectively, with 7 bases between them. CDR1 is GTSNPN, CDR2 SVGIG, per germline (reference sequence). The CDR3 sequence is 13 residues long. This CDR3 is CAWSGGDNEKLFF. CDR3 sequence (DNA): TGTGCCTGGAGTGGGGGGGATAATGAAAAACTGTTTTTT.

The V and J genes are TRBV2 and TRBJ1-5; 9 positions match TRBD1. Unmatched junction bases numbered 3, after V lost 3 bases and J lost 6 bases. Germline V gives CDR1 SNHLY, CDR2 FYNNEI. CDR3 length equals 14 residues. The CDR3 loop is CASSDGTGFQPQHF. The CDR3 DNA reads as TGTGCCAGCAGTGACGGGACAGGGTTTCAGCCCCAGCATTTT.

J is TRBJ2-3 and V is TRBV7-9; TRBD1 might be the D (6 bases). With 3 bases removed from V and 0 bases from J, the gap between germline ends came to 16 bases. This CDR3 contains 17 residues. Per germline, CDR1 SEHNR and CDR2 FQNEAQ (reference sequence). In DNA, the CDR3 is TGTGCCAGCAGCTTCACGGTCGGGACAACTAGCACAGATACGCAGTATTTT. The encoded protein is CASSFTVGTTSTDTQYF.